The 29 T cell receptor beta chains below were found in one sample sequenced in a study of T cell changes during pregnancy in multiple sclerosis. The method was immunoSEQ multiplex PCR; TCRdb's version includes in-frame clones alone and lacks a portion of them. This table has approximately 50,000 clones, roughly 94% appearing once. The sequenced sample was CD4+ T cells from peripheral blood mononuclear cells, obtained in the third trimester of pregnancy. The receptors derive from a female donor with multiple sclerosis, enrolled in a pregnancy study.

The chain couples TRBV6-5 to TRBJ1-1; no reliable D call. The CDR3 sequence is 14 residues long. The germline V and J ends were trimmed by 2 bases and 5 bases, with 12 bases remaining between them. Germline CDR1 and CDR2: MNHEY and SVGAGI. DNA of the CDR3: TGTGCCAGCAGTTACGCCGGGAGAAGGACTGAAGCTTTCTTT. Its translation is CASSYAGRRTEAFF.

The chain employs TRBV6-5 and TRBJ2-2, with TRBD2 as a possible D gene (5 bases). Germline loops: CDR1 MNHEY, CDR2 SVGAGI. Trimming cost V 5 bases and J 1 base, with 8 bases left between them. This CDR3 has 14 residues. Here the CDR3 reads CASSPGLNTGELFF. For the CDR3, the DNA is TGTGCCAGCAGTCCCGGACTGAACACCGGGGAGCTGTTTTTT.

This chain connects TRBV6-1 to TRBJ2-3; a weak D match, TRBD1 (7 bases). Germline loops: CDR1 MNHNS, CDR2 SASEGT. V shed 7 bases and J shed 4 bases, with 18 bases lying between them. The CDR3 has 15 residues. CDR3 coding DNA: TGTGCCAGCACTCGGGCGGGACAGACACCAGATACGCAGTATTTT. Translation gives CASTRAGQTPDTQYF.

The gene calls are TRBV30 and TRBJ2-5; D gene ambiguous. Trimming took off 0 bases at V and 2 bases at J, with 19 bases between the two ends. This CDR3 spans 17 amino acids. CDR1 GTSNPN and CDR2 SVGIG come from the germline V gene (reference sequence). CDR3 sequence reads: CAWSVYGRHRQQETQYF. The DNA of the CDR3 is TGTGCCTGGAGTGTATACGGTCGGCACAGACAACAAGAGACCCAGTACTTC.

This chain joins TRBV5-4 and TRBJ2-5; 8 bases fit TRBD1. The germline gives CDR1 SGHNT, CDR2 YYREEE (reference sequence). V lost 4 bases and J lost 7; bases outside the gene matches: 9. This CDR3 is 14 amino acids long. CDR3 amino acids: CASSPGTGAMTQYF. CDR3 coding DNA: TGTGCCAGCAGCCCCGGGACAGGAGCCATGACCCAGTACTTC.

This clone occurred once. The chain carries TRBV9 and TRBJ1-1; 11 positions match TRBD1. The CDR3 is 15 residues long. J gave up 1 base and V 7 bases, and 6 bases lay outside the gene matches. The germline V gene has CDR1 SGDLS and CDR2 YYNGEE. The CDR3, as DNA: TGTGCCAGCGGGGGACAGGGGGTCGGGAACACTGAAGCTTTCTTT. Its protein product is CASGGQGVGNTEAFF.

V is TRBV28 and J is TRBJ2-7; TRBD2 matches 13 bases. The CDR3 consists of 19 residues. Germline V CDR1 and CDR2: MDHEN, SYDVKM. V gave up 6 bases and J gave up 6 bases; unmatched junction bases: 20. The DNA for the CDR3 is TGTGCCAGCAGAAACCTACAGTGGACTAGCGGGAGTACCCTGATCGAGCAGTACTTC. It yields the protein CASRNLQWTSGSTLIEQYF.

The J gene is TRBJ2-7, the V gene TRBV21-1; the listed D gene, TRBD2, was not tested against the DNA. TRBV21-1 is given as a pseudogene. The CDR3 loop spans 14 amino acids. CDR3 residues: CASSGLAGAYEQYF. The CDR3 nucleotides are TGTGCCAGCAGCGGACTAGCGGGAGCCTACGAGCAGTACTTC.

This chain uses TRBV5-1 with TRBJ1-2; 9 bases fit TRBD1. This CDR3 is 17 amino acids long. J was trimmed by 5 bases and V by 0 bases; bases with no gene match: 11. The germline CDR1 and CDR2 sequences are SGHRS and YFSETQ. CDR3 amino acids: CASSLDITDRGDYGYTF. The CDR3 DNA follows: TGCGCCAGCAGCTTGGACATAACGGACAGGGGAGATTATGGCTACACCTTC.

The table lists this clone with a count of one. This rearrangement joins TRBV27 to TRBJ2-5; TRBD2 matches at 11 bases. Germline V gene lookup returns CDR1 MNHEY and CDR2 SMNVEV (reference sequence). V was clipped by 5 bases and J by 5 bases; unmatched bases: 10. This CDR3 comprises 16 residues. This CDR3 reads CASSLPSGGSGETQYF. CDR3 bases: TGTGCCAGCAGTCTTCCTAGCGGGGGGTCCGGGGAGACCCAGTACTTC.

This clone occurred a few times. The DNA of the CDR3 is TGTGCCAGCAGCTTCCCGGACAGGGACAACACTGAAGCTTTCTTT. Translation: CASSFPDRDNTEAFF. The rearrangement uses TRBV5-4 and TRBJ1-1; 8 nucleotides match TRBD1. The CDR3 covers 15 residues. Germline V lookup: CDR1 SGHNT, CDR2 YYREEE (reference sequence). Trimming cost V 2 bases and J 2 bases; bases outside gene matches: 5. Together with reference TRBV5-4 and TRBJ1-1, the CDR3 gives the full variable domain: ETGVTQSPTHLIKTRGQQVTLRCSSQSGHNTVSWYQQALGQGPQFIFQYYREEENGRGNFPPRFSGLQFPNYSSELNVNALELDDSALYLCASSFPDRDNTEAFFGQGTRLTVV.

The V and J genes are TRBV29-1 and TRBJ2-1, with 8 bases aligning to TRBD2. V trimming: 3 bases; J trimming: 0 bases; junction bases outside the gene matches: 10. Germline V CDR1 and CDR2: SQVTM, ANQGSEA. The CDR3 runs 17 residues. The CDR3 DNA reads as TGCAGCGTTGAGATAAGCGGGAGATTTTACTCCTACAATGAGCAGTTCTTC. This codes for CSVEISGRFYSYNEQFF.

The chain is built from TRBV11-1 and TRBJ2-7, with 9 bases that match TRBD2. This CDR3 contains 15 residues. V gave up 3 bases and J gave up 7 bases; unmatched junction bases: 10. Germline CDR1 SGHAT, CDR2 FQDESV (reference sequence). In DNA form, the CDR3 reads TGTGCCAGCAGCTTTGGAGTAGCGGGAGCTTGGGAGCAGTACTTC. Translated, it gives CASSFGVAGAWEQYF.

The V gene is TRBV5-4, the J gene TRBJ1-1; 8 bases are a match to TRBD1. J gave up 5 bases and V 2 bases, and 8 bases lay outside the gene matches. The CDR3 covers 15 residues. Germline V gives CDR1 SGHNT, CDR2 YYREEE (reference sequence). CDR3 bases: TGTGCCAGCAGCTTAGGGGACAGGATTAAGACTGAAGCTTTCTTT. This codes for CASSLGDRIKTEAFF.

The CDR3 coding sequence is TGTGCCAGCATGTTGATTAGCGGCGGGTACGAGCAGTACTTC. The encoded protein is CASMLISGGYEQYF. The chain joins TRBV27 to TRBJ2-7; a weak D match, TRBD2 (6 bases). Germline CDR1 MNHEY, CDR2 SMNVEV (reference sequence). The germline V and J ends were trimmed by 7 bases and 4 bases, with 17 bases remaining between them. This CDR3 contains 14 residues.

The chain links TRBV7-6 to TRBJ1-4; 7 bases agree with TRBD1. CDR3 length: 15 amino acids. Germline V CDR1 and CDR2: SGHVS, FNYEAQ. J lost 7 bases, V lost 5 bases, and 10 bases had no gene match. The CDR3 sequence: CASSPETGPGEKLFF. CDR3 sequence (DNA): TGTGCCAGCAGCCCGGAGACAGGGCCAGGTGAAAAACTGTTTTTT.

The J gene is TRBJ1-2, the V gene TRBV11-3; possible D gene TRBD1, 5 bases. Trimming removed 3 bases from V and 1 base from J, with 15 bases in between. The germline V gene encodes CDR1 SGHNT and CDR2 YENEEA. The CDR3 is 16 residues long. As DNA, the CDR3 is TGTGCCAGCAGCTTGGGCCCCAGGGTCTATAACTATGGCTACACCTTC. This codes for CASSLGPRVYNYGYTF.

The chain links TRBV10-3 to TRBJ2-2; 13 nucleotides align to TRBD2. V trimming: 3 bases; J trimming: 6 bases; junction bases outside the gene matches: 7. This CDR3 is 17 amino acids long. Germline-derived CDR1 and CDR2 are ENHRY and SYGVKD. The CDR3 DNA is TGTGCCATCAGTGAACTAGCGGGAGGGCTAATACCCGGGGAGCTGTTTTTT. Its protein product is CAISELAGGLIPGELFF.

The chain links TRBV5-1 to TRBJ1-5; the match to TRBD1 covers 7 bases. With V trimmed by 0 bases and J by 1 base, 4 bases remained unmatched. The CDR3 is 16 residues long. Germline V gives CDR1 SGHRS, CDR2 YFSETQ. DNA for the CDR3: TGCGCCAGCAGCTTGGAGACAGGGAGGAGCAATCAGCCCCAGCATTTT. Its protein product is CASSLETGRSNQPQHF.

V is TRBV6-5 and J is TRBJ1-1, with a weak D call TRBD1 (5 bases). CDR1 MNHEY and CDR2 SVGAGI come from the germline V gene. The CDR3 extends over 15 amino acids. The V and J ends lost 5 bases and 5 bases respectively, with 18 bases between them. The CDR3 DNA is TGTGCCAGCAGTCCCACTTGGGGGGGAAAAACTGAAGCTTTCTTT. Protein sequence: CASSPTWGGKTEAFF.

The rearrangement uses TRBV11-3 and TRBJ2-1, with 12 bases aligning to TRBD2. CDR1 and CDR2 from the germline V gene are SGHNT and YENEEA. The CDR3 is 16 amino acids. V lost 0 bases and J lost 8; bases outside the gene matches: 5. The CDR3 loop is CASSLDRLAGVDEQFF. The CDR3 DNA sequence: TGTGCCAGCAGCTTAGATCGACTAGCGGGAGTCGATGAGCAGTTCTTC.

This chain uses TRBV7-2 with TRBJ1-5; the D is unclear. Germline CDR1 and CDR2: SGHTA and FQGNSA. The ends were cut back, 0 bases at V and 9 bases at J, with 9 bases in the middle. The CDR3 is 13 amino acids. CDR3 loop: CASSLAPLGPQHF. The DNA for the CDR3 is TGTGCCAGCAGCTTAGCTCCCCTAGGGCCCCAGCATTTT.

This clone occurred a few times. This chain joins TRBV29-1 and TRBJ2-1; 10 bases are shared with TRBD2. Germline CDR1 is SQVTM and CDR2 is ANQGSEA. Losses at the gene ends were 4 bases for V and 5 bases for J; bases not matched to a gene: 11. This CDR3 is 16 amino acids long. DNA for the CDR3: TGCAGCGTTGGGAGAACCGGGACTAGCGTAAACAATGAGCAGTTCTTC. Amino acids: CSVGRTGTSVNNEQFF.

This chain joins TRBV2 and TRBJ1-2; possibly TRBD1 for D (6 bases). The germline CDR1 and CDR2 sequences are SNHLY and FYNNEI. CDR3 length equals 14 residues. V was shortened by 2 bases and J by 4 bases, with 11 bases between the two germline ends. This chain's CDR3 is CASSEKGRGYGYTF. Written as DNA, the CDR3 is TGTGCCAGCAGTGAAAAGGGCAGGGGCTATGGCTACACCTTC. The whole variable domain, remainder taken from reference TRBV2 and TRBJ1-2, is EPEVTQTPSHQVTQMGQEVILRCVPISNHLYFYWYRQILGQKVEFLVSFYNNEISEKSEIFDDQFSVERPDGSNFTLKIRSTKLEDSAMYFCASSEKGRGYGYTFGSGTRLTVV.

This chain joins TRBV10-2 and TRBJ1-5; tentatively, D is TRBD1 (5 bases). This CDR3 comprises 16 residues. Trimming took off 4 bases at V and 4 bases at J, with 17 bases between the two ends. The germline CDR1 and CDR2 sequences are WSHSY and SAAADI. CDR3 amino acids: CASSVSATGGNQPQHF. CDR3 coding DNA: TGCGCCAGCAGTGTTTCGGCTACTGGGGGGAATCAGCCCCAGCATTTT.

The CDR3 region has the DNA TGTGCCAGCAGCTCCGCGGGGGGAACCTCCTATGGCTACACCTTC. Translating it yields CASSSAGGTSYGYTF. The chain carries TRBV7-9 and TRBJ1-2, with D tentatively TRBD1 (5 bases). V shed 4 bases and J shed 4 bases, with 16 bases lying between them. CDR1 and CDR2 from the germline V gene are SEHNR and FQNEAQ (reference sequence). There are 15 residues in the CDR3.

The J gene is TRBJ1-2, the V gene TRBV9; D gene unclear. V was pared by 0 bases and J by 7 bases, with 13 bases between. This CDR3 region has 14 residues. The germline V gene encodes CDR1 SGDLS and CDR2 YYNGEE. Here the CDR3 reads CASSVGRGSPGYTF. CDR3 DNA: TGTGCCAGCAGCGTAGGTCGGGGATCTCCTGGCTACACCTTC.

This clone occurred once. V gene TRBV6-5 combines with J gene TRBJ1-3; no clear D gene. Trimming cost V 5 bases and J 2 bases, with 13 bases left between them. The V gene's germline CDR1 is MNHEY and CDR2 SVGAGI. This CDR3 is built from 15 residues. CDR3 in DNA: TGTGCCAGCAGTCCCTTTGGAGGCACTGGAAACACCATATATTTT. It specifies CASSPFGGTGNTIYF.

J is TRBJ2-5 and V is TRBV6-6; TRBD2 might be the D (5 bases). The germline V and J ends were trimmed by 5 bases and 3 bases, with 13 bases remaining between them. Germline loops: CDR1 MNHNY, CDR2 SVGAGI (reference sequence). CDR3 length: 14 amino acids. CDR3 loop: CASSTQWEKETQYF. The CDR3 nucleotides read TGTGCCAGCAGTACCCAGTGGGAGAAAGAGACCCAGTACTTC.